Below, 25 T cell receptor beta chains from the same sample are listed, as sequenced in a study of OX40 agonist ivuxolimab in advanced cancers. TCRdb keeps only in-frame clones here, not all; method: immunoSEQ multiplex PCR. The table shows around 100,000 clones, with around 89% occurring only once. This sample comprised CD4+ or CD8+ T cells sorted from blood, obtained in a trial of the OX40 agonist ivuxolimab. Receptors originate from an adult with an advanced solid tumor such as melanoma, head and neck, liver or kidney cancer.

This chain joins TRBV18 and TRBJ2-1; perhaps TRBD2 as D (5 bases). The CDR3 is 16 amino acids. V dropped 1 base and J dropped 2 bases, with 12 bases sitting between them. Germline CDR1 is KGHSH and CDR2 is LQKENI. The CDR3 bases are TGTGCCAGCTCACCACTCGTCGGGAACGCCTACAATGAGCAGTTCTTC. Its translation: CASSPLVGNAYNEQFF.

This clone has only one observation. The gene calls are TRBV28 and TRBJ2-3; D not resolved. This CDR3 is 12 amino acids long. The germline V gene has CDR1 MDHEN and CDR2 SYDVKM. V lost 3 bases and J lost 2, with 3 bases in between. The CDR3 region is CASSLLTDTQYF. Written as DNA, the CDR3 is TGTGCCAGCAGTTTGCTCACAGATACGCAGTATTTT.

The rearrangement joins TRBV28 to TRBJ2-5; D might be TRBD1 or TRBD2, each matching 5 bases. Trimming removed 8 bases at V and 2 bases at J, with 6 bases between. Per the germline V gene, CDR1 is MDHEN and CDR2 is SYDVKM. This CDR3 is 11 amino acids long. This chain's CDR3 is CASGGQETQYF. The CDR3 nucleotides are TGTGCCAGCGGGGGTCAAGAGACCCAGTACTTC. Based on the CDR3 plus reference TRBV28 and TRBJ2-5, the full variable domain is DVKVTQSSRYLVKRTGEKVFLECVQDMDHENMFWYRQDPGLGLRLIYFSYDVKMKEKGDIPEGYSVSREKKERFSLILESASTNQTSMYLCASGGQETQYFGPGTRLLVL.

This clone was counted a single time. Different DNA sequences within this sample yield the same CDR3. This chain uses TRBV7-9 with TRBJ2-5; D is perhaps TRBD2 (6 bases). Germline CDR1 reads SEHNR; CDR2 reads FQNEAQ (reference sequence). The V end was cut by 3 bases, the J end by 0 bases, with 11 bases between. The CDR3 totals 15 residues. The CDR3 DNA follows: TGTGCCAGCAGCTTGGGACTGGCAGACCAAGAGACCCAGTACTTC. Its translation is CASSLGLADQETQYF.

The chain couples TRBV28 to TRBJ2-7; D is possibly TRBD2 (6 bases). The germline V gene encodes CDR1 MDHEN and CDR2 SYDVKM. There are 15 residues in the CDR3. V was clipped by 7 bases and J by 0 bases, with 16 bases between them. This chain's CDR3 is CASNVLGGSSYEQYF. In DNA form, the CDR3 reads TGTGCCAGCAATGTCTTGGGGGGTAGCTCCTACGAGCAGTACTTC. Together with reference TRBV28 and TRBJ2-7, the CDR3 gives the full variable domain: DVKVTQSSRYLVKRTGEKVFLECVQDMDHENMFWYRQDPGLGLRLIYFSYDVKMKEKGDIPEGYSVSREKKERFSLILESASTNQTSMYLCASNVLGGSSYEQYFGPGTRLTVT.

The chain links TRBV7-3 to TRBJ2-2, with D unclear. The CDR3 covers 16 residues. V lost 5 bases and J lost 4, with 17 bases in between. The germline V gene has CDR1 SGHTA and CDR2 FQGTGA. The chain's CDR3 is CASSLSTATSTGELFF. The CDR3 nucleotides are TGTGCCAGCAGCCTCTCGACTGCGACGAGCACCGGGGAGCTGTTTTTT.

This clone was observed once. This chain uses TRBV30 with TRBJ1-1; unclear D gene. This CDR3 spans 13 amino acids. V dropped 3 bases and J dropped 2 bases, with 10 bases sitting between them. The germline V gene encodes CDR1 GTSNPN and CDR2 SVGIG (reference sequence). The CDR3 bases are TGTGCCTGGAGGCCTTACAGAAACACTGAAGCTTTCTTT. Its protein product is CAWRPYRNTEAFF. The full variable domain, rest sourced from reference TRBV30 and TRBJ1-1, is SQTIHQWPATLVQPVGSPLSLECTVEGTSNPNLYWYRQAAGRGLQLLFYSVGIGQISSEVPQNLSASRPQDRQFILSSKKLLLSDSGFYLCAWRPYRNTEAFFGQGTRLTVV.

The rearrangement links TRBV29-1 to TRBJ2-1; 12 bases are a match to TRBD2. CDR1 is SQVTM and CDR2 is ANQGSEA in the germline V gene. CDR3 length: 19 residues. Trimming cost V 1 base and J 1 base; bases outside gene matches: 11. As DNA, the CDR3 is TGCAGCGTTGAAGGGACTAGCGGGATTCAGCGGCGGTCCTACAATGAGCAGTTCTTC. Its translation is CSVEGTSGIQRRSYNEQFF.

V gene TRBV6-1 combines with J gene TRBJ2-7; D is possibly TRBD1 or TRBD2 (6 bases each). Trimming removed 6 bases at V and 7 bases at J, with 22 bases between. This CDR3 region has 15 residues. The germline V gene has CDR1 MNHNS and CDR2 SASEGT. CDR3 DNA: TGTGCCAGCAGGCCGGGTCGGGGGCAAAGTGGTGAGCAGTACTTC. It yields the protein CASRPGRGQSGEQYF.

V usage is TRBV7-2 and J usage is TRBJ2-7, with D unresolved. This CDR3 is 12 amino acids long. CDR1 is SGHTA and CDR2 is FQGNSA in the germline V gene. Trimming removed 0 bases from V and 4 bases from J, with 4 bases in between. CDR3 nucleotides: TGTGCCAGCAGCTTAGCTATTTACGAGCAGTACTTC. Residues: CASSLAIYEQYF.

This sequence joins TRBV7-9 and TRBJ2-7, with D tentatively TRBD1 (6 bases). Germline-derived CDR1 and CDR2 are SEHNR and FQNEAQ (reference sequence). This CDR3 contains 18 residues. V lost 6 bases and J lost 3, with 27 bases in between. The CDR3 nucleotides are TGTGCCAGCAGGCAAAGCGCACCCTGGGCAGGGGAAGGCTACGAGCAGTACTTC. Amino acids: CASRQSAPWAGEGYEQYF.

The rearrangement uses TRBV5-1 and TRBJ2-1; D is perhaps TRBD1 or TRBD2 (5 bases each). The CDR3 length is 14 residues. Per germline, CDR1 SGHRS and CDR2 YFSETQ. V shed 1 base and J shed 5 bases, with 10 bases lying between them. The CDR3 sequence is CASSLWGWDNEQFF. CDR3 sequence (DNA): TGCGCCAGCAGCTTGTGGGGGTGGGACAATGAGCAGTTCTTC.

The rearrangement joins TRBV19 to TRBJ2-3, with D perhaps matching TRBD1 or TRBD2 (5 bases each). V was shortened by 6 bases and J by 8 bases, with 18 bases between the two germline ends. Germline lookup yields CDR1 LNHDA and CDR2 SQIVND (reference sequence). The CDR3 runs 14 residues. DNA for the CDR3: TGTGCCAGTAGAGGGGAGCCGGTTAAGGGTACGCAGTATTTT. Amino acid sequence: CASRGEPVKGTQYF.

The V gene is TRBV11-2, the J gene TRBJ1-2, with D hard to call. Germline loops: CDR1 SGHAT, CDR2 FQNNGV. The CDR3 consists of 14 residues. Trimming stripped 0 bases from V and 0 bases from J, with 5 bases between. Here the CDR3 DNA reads TGTGCCAGCAGCTTAGATTCAGCTAACTATGGCTACACCTTC. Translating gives CASSLDSANYGYTF.

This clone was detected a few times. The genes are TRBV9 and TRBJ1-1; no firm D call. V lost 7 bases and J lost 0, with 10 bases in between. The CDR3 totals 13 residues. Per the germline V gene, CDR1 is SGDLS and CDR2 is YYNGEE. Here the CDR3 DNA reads TGTGCCAGCGGGGTGACGATGAACACTGAAGCTTTCTTT. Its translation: CASGVTMNTEAFF.

The CDR3 nucleotides read TGTGCCAGCAAGCAAGGTTTGAGGGCCTATGGGGGCTACACCTTC. Translation gives CASKQGLRAYGGYTF. The V and J genes are TRBV13 and TRBJ1-2; D is unclear. Per germline, CDR1 PRHDT and CDR2 FYEKMQ (reference sequence). The CDR3 has 15 amino acids. The V end was cut by 7 bases, the J end by 8 bases, with 23 bases between.

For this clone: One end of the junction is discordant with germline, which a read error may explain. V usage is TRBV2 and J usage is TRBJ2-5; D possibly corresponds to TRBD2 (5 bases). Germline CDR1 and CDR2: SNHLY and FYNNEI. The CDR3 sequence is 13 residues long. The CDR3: CASSVGSQGTQYF. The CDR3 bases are TGTGCCAGCAGTGTAGGGAGTCAAGGGACCCAGTACTTC. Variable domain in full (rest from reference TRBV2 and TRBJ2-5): EPEVTQTPSHQVTQMGQEVILRCVPISNHLYFYWYRQILGQKVEFLVSFYNNEISEKSEIFDDQFSVERPDGSNFTLKIRSTKLEDSAMYFCASSVGSQGTQYFGPGTRLLVL.

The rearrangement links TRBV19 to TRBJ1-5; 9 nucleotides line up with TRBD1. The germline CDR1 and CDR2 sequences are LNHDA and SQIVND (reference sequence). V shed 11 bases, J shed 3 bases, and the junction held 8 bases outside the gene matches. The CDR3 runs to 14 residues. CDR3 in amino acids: CAAARTGVNQPQHF. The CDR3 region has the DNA TGTGCCGCCGCTCGGACAGGGGTCAATCAGCCCCAGCATTTT.

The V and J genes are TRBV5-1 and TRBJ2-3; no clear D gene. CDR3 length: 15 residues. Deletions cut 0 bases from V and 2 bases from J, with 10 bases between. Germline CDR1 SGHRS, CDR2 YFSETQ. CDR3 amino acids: CASSLVGLHTDTQYF. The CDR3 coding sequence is TGCGCCAGCAGCTTGGTCGGGCTTCACACAGATACGCAGTATTTT.

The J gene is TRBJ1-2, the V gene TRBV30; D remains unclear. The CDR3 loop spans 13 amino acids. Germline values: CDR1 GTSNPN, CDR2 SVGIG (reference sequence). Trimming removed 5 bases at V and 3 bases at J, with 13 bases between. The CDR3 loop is CAWDQGRDYGYTF. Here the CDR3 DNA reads TGTGCCTGGGATCAAGGGAGGGACTATGGCTACACCTTC.

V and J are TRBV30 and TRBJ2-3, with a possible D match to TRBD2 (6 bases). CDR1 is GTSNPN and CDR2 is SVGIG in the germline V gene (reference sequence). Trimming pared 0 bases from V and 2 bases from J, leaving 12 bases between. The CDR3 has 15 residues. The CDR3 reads CAWSVPGLNTDTQYF. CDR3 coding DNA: TGTGCCTGGAGTGTCCCGGGACTTAACACAGATACGCAGTATTTT.

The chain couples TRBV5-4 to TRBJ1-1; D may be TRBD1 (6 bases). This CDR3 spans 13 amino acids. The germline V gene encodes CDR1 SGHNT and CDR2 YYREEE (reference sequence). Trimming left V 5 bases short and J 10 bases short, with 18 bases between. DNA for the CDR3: TGTGCCAGCAGAGACGCAACAGGGATGGCAGCTTTCTTT. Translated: CASRDATGMAAFF.

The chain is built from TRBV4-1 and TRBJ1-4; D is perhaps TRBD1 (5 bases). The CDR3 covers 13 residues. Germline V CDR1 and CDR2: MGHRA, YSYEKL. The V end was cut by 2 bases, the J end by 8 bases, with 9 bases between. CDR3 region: CASSQTRGEKLFF. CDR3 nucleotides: TGCGCCAGCAGCCAAACGCGGGGGGAAAAACTGTTTTTT.

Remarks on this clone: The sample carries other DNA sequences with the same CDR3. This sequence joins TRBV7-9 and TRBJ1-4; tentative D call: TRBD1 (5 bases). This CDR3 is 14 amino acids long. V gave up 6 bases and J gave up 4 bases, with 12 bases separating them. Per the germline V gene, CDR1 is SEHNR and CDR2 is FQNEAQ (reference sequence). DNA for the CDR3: TGTGCCAGCAGTACGGGGCGGAGTAATGAAAAACTGTTTTTT. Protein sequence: CASSTGRSNEKLFF. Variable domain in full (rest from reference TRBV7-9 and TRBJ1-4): DTGVSQNPRHKITKRGQNVTFRCDPISEHNRLYWYRQTLGQGPEFLTYFQNEAQLEKSRLLSDRFSAERPKGSFSTLEIQRTEQGDSAMYLCASSTGRSNEKLFFGSGTQLSVL.

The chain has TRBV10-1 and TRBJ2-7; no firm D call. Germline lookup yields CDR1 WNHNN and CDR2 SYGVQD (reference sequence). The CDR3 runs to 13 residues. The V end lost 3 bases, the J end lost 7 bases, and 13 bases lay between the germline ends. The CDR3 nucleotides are TGCGCCAGCAGTGACCGGACCCGTGGGGAGCAGTACTTC. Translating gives CASSDRTRGEQYF.